This T cell receptor (beta chain) came from a study of T cells in Graves' hyperthyroidism and ophthalmopathy. Study-wide results and limits: Separating ophthalmopathy from stable hyperthyroidism was achieved by a 13 V-J model. The model predicted ophthalmopathy a median roughly six months before onset. Blood shared most expanded thyroid clonotypes above 0.001.

CDR1 and CDR2 from the germline V gene are SGHKS and YYEKEE (reference sequence). The CDR3 runs to 17 residues. Trimming took off 0 bases at V and 0 bases at J, with 14 bases between the two ends. Diagnostic assessment was based on clinical symptoms, serum thyroxine and TRAb, thyroid ultrasound and orbital computed tomography. The source material, RNA transcripts, was used to amplify TCR beta CDR3 regions. Using the HTBI primer set, a first-round RT-PCR was run on the TCR CDR3. From the multiplex PCR reads, TCRdb called clonotypes with MiXCR, one entry per CDR3 protein. The sample holds hundreds of thousands of distinct CDR3 sequences, 13% to 15% seen once. This clonotype was seen many times. What it binds is not known.

V gene TRBV5-5 combines with J gene TRBJ2-3; no definite D call. The TCR was taken from a woman aged 18-29 years with Graves' hyperthyroidism. The sequenced sample consisted of blood. The CDR3 reads CASSLERTAPSTDTQYF. As DNA, the CDR3 is TGTGCCAGCAGCTTGGAACGGACGGCTCCTAGCACAGATACGCAGTATTTT.